This T cell receptor beta chain was documented in a study of radiotherapy plus CTLA-4 blockade in lung cancer. The wider study: Patients showed objective responses in 15% to 20% of cases and disease control in roughly 34%. Findings and caveats of the study: Some TCR clones had been derived from tumors. These clones expanded in peripheral blood after radiotherapy plus ipilimumab. Strongest reported response predictors: early blood clone changes and post-radiation interferon-beta.

Clones were sequenced by immunoSEQ multiplex PCR, and TCRdb holds only the in-frame ones, with some missing. The data contain more than 90,000 clones, roughly 80% of them singletons. It was focal radiation plus CTLA-4 blockade with ipilimumab that patients with chemo-refractory metastatic non-small-cell lung cancer received. Details on this clone: Antigen specificity is unknown.

Germline V gene lookup returns CDR1 LGHNA and CDR2 YNFKEQ. The CDR3 has 14 amino acids. V lost 0 bases and J lost 5, with 10 bases in between. V and J are TRBV4-2 and TRBJ2-5; TRBD2 might be the D (6 bases). This receptor was obtained from a human donor with non-small cell lung cancer that progressed on radiotherapy plus ipilimumab. Sequenced material: peripheral blood, taken from a patient treated with radiotherapy plus ipilimumab. The CDR3, as DNA: TGTGCCAGCAGCCAAGAGGCGGGAACGGAGACCCAGTACTTC. Translated: CASSQEAGTETQYF.